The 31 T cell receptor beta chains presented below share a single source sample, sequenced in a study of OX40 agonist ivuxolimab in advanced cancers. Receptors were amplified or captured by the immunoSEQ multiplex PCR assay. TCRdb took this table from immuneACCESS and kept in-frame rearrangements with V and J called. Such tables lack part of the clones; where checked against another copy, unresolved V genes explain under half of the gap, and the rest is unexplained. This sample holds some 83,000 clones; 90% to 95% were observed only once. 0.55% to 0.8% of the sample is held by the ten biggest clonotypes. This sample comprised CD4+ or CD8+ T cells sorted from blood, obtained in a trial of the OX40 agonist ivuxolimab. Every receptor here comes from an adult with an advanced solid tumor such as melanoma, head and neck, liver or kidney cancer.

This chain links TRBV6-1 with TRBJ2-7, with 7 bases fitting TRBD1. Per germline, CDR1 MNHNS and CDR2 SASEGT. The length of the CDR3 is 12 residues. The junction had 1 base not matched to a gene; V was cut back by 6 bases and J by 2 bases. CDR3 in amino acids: CASRGQTYEQYF. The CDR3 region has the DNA TGTGCCAGCAGGGGACAGACCTACGAGCAGTACTTC.

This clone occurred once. The CDR3 loop is CASSQDWRGEQFF. CDR3 DNA: TGCGCCAGCAGCCAAGATTGGCGAGGTGAGCAGTTCTTC. The rearrangement joins TRBV4-3 to TRBJ2-1; D ambiguous. The V gene lost 0 bases and the J gene lost 9 bases, with 9 bases spanning the gap. This CDR3 contains 13 residues. Germline assignment: CDR1 LGHNA and CDR2 YSLEER.

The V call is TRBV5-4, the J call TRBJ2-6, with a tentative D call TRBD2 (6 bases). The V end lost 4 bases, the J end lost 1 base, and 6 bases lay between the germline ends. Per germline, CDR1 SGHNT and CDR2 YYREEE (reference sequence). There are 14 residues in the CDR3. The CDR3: CASSSGSGANVLTF. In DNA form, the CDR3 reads TGTGCCAGCAGCAGCGGGTCTGGGGCCAACGTCCTGACTTTC.

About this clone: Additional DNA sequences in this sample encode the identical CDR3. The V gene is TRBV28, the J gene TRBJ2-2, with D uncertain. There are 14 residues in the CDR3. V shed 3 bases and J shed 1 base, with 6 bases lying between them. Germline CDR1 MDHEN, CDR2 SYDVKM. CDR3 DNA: TGTGCCAGCAGTTTGGGTCAGAACACCGGGGAGCTGTTTTTT. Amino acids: CASSLGQNTGELFF.

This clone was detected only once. CDR3 amino acids: CASSQDGTGRNSPLHF. The CDR3 coding sequence is TGCGCCAGCAGCCAAGATGGGACAGGACGCAATTCACCCCTCCACTTT. This rearrangement joins TRBV4-1 to TRBJ1-6; 8 positions match TRBD1. Per germline, CDR1 MGHRA and CDR2 YSYEKL. V lost 0 bases, J lost 7 bases, and 5 bases stayed unmatched. The CDR3 consists of 16 residues.

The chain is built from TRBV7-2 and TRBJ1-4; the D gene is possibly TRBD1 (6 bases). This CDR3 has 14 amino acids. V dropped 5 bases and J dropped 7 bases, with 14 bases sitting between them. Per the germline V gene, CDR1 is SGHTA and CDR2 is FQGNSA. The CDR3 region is CASSLQGRGEKLFF. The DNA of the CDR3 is TGTGCCAGCAGCCTACAGGGACGTGGTGAAAAACTGTTTTTT.

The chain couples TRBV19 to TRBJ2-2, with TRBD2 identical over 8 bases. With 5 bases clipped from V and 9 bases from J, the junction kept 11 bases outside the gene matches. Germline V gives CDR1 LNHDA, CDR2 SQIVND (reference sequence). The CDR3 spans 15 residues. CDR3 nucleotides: TGTGCCAGTAGTTGGGCTAGCGGGCGGAGCTGGGAGCTGTTTTTT. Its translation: CASSWASGRSWELFF.

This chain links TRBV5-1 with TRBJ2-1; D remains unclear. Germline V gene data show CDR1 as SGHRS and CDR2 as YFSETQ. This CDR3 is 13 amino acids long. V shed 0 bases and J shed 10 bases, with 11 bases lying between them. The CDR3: CASSLVPASEQFF. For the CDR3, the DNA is TGCGCCAGCAGCTTGGTGCCAGCGTCCGAGCAGTTCTTC.

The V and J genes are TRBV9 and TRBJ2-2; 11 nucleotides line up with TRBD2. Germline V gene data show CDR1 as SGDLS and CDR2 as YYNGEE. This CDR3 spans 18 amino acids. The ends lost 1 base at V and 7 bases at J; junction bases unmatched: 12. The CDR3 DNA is TGTGCCAGCAGCGTAAAGGGGCTACTAGCGGGAGAGATCGGGGAGCTGTTTTTT. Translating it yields CASSVKGLLAGEIGELFF.

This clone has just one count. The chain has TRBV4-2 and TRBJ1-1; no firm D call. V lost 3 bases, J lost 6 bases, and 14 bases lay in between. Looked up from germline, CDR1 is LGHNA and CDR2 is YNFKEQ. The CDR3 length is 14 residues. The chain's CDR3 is CASSHQLLEPEAFF. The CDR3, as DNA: TGTGCCAGCAGCCATCAATTGCTGGAGCCTGAAGCTTTCTTT.

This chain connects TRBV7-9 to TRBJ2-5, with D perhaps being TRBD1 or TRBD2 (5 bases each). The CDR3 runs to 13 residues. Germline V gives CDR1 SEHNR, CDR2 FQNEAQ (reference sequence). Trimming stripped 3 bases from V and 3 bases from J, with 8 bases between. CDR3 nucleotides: TGTGCCAGCAGCTTGTGGGGGAAAGAGACCCAGTACTTC. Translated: CASSLWGKETQYF.

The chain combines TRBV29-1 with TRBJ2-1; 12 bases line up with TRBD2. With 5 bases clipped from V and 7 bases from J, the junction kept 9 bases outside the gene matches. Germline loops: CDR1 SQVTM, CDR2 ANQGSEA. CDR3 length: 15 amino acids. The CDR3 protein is CSVRRLAGADNEQFF. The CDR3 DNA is TGCAGCGTTCGTCGACTAGCGGGAGCCGATAATGAGCAGTTCTTC.

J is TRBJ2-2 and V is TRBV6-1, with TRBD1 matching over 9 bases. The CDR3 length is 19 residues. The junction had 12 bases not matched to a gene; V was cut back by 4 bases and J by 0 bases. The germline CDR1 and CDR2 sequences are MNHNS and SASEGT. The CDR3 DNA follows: TGTGCCAGCAGTGTACAGGGGGCCACTAGCGAGACGAACACCGGGGAGCTGTTTTTT. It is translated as CASSVQGATSETNTGELFF.

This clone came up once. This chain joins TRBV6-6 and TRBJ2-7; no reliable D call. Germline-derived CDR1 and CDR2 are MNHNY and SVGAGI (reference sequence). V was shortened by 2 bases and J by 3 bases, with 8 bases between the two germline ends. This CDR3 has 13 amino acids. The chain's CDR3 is CASSYKSSYEQYF. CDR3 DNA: TGTGCCAGCAGTTACAAATCCAGCTACGAGCAGTACTTC.

CDR3 sequence reads: CASSLGGQSNQPQHF. For the CDR3, the DNA is TGTGCCAGCAGCTTGGGGGGGCAAAGCAATCAGCCCCAGCATTTT. The J gene is TRBJ1-5, the V gene TRBV5-6, with D possibly being TRBD1 (6 bases). CDR1 is SGHDT and CDR2 is YYEEEE in the germline V gene. The V and J ends lost 0 bases and 1 base respectively, with 8 bases between them. The CDR3 loop spans 15 amino acids.

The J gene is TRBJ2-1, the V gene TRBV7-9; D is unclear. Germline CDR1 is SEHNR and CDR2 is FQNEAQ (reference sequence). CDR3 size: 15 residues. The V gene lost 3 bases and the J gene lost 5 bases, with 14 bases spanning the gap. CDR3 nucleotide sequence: TGTGCCAGCAGCTTTGGTCTAGAGAGAGACAATGAGCAGTTCTTC. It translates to CASSFGLERDNEQFF. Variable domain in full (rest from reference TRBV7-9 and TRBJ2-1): DTGVSQNPRHKITKRGQNVTFRCDPISEHNRLYWYRQTLGQGPEFLTYFQNEAQLEKSRLLSDRFSAERPKGSFSTLEIQRTEQGDSAMYLCASSFGLERDNEQFFGPGTRLTVL.

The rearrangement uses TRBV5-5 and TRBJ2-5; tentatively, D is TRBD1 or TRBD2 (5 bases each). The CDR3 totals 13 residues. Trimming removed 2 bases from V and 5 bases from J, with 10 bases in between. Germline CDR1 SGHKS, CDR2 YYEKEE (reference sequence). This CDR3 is CASSFQGEETQYF. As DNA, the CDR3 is TGTGCCAGCAGCTTTCAGGGAGAGGAGACCCAGTACTTC.

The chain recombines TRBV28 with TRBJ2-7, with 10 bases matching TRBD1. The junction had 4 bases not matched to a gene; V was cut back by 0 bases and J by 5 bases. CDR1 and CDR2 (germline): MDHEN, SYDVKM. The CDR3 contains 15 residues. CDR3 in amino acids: CASSLWGQGIDEQYF. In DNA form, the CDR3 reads TGTGCCAGCAGTTTATGGGGACAGGGGATCGACGAGCAGTACTTC. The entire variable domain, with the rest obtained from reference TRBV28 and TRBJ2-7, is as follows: DVKVTQSSRYLVKRTGEKVFLECVQDMDHENMFWYRQDPGLGLRLIYFSYDVKMKEKGDIPEGYSVSREKKERFSLILESASTNQTSMYLCASSLWGQGIDEQYFGPGTRLTVT.

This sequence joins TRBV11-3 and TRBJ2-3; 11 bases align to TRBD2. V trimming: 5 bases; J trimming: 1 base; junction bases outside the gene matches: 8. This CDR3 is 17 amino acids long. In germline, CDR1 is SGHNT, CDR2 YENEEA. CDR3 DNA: TGTGCCAGCAGCGCCGGCATACTAGCGGGAGGCACAGATACGCAGTATTTT. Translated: CASSAGILAGGTDTQYF.

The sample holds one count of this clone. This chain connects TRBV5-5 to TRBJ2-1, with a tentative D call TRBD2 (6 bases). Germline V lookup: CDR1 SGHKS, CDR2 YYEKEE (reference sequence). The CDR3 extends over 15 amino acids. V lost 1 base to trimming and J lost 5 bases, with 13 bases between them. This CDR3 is CASSLLASAHNEQFF. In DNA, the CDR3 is TGTGCCAGCAGCTTGTTGGCTAGCGCTCACAATGAGCAGTTCTTC.

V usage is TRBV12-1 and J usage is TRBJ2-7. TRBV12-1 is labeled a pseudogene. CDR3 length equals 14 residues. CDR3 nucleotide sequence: TGTGCCAACCTCAGGGGGGGGAACTCCTACGAGCAGTACTTC. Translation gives CANLRGGNSYEQYF.

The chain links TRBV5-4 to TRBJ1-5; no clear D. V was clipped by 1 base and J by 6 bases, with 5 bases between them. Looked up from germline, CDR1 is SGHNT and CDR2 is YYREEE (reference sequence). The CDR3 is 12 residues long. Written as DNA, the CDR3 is TGTGCCAGCAGCTTGCCGGGTCAGCCCCAGCATTTT. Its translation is CASSLPGQPQHF.

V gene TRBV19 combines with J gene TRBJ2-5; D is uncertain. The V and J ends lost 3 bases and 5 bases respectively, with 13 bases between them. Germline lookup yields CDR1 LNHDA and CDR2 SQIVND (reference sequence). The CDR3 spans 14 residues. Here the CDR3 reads CASSISSNGETQYF. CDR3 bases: TGTGCCAGTAGTATCTCCAGTAACGGGGAGACCCAGTACTTC.

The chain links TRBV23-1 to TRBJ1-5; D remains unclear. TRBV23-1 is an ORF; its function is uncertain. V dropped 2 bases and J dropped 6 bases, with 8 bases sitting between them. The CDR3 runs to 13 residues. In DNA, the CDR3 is TGCGCCAGCAGTCAAGGAAAGAGTCAGCCCCAGCATTTT. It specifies CASSQGKSQPQHF.

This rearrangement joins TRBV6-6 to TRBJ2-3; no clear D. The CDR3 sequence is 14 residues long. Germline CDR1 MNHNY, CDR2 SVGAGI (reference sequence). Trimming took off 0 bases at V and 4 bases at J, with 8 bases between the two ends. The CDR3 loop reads CASSYSDLADTQYF. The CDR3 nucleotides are TGTGCCAGCAGTTACTCGGACCTGGCAGATACGCAGTATTTT.

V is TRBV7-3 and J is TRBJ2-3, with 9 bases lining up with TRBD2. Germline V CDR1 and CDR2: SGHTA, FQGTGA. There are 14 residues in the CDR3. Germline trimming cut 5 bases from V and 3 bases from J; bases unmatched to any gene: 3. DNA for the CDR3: TGTGCCAGCAGCCGTAGCGGGAGTACAGATACGCAGTATTTT. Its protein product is CASSRSGSTDTQYF.

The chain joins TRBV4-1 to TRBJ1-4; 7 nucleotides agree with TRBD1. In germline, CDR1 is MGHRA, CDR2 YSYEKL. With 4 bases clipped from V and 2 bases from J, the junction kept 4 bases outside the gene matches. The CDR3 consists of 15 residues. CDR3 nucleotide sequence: TGCGCCAGCAGCCGCAGGGGGGGGACTAATGAAAAACTGTTTTTT. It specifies CASSRRGGTNEKLFF.

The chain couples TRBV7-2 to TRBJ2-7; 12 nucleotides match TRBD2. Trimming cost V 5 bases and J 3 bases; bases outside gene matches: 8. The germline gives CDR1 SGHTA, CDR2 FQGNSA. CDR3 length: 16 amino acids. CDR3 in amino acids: CASSTRTSGTLYEQYF. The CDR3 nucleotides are TGTGCCAGCAGCACCCGGACTAGCGGGACCCTCTACGAGCAGTACTTC.

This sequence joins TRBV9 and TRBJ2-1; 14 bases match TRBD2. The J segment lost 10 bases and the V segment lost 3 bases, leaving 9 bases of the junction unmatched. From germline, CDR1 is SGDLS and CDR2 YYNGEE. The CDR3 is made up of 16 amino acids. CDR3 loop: CASSASGTSGRWEQFF. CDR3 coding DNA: TGTGCCAGCAGCGCGTCAGGGACTAGCGGGAGATGGGAGCAGTTCTTC.

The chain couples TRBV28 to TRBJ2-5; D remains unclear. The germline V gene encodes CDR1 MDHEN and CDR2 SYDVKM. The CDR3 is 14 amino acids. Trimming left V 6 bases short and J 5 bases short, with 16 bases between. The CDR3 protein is CASRRQGYAETQYF. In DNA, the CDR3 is TGTGCCAGCAGGCGACAAGGGTACGCGGAGACCCAGTACTTC.

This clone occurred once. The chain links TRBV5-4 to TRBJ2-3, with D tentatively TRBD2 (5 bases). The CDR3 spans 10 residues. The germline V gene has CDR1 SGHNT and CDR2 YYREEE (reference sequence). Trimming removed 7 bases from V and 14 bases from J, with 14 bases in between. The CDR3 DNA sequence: TGTGCCAGCGGTAGCGCGCGTCTGTATTTT. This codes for CASGSARLYF.